This T cell receptor beta chain originates from a study of blood T cell repertoires in COVID-19. Turning to the study itself: COVID-19 samples, acute and convalescent, were from the United States, Italy and Spain. T cells, B-cell-depleted T cells, or PBMCs supplied cDNA or gDNA.

With 2 bases clipped from V and 1 base from J, the junction kept 4 bases outside the gene matches. Germline CDR1 SGHRS, CDR2 YFSETQ. The CDR3 extends over 15 amino acids. Per the study methods: By means of reference gene primer amplification, nucleated cell counts were estimated. Sequencing was performed with immunoSEQ multiplex PCR; in TCRdb, only in-frame clones are kept and a portion is missing. The DNA gave D and trimming, while V, J and clone size come from that table. The sample holds a few hundred thousand clones, more than 70% seen once. Sequencing input: peripheral blood. The chain uses TRBV5-1 and TRBJ1-1, with TRBD1 matching over 8 bases. The sequence was obtained from a man aged 50-60 years with active or convalescent COVID-19. Here the CDR3 DNA reads TGCGCCAGCAGCTTCCCCGGGACAGGGAACACTGAAGCTTTCTTT. This encodes CASSFPGTGNTEAFF. The full variable domain, completed using reference TRBV5-1 and TRBJ1-1, is KAGVTQTPRYLIKTRGQQVTLSCSPISGHRSVSWYQQTPGQGLQFLFEYFSETQRNKGNFPGRFSGRQFSNSRSEMNVSTLELGDSALYLCASSFPGTGNTEAFFGQGTRLTVV.